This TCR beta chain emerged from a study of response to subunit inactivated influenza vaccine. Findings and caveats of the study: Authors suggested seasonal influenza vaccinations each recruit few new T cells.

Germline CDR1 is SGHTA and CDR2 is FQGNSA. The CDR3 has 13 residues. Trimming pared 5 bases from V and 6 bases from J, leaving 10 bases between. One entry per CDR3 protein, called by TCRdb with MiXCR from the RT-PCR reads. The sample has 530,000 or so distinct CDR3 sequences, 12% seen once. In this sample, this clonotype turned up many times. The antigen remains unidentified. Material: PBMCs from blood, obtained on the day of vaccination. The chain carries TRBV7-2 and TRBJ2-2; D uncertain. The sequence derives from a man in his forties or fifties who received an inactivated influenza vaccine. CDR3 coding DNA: TGTGCCAGCAGCCCAGATAGGCCCGGGGAGCTGTTTTTT. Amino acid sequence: CASSPDRPGELFF. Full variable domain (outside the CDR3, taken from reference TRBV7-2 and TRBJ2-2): GAGVSQSPSNKVTEKGKDVELRCDPISGHTALYWYRQSLGQGLEFLIYFQGNSAPDKSGLPSDRFSAERTGGSVSTLTIQRTQQEDSAVYLCASSPDRPGELFFGEGSRLTVL.